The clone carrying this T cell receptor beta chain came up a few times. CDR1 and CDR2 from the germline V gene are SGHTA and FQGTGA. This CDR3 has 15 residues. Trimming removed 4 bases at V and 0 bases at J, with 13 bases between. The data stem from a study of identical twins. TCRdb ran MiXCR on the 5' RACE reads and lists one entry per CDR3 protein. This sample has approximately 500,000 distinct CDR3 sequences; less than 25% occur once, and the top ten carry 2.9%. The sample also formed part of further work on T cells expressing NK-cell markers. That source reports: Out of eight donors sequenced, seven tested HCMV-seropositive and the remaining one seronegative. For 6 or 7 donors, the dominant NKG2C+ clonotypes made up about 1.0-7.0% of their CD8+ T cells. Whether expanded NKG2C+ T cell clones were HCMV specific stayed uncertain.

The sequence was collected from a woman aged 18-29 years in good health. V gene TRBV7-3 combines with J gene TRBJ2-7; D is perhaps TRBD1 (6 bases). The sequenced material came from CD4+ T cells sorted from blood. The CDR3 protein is CASSSSGTSSYEQYF. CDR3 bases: TGTGCCAGCAGCTCCTCCGGGACATCCTCCTACGAGCAGTACTTC.